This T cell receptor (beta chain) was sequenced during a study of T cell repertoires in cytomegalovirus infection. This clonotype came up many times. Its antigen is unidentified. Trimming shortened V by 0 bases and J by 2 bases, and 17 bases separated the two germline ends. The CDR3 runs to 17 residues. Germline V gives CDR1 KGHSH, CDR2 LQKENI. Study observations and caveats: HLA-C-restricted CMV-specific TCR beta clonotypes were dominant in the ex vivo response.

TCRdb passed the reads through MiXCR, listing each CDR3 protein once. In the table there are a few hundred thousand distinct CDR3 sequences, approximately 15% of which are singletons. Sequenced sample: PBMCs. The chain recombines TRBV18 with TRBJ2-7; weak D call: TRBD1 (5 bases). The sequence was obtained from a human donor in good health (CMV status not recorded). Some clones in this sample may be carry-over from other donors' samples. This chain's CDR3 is CASSPPVFRVRPYEQYF. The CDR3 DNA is TGTGCCAGCTCACCACCGGTTTTCAGGGTAAGGCCCTACGAGCAGTACTTC.